This T cell receptor (beta chain) was identified in a study of T cells after yellow fever vaccination. Findings and caveats of the study: Only a small proportion of the clonotypes turned up in both the CD4 and the CD8 compartments, likely arising from convergent recombination.

As TCR cDNA was made by 5'RACE template switching, a universal primer site and UMIs were added. Each CDR3 protein is one row after TCRdb ran MiXCR on the 5' RACE reads. There are about 220,000 distinct CDR3 sequences in the sample; roughly 3% occur only once, and around 3% lies in the top ten. The CDR3 has 12 amino acids. Germline lookup yields CDR1 SGHVS and CDR2 FNYEAQ. Trimming cost V 5 bases and J 6 bases, with 9 bases left between them. On this clonotype: Its antigen is unknown.

This TCR was sampled from a man between 18 and 35 years old who received the YFV17D yellow fever vaccine. The J gene is TRBJ2-3, the V gene TRBV7-6; maybe TRBD2 (5 bases). The source was CD4+ T cells sorted from PBMCs, collected 10 days after the yellow fever booster vaccination. The CDR3 DNA sequence: TGTGCCAGCAGCACACCTAGCGATACGCAGTATTTT. As protein: CASSTPSDTQYF.